This TCR beta chain emerged from a study of cytomegalovirus exposure and HLA in healthy donors. CDR3 size: 17 residues. Germline CDR1 reads MNHEY; CDR2 reads SMNVEV (reference sequence). The PCR had 60 Vbeta and 13 Jbeta primers. This table comes from immunoSEQ multiplex PCR, and its TCRdb copy is limited to in-frame clones, with some not included. The sample's table shows about 200,000 clones. Study outcomes and limitations: Follow-up analysis seemed to connect common viral pathogens with several of the most significant clusters identified.

Remarks on this clone: Its antigen remains unknown.

This TCR was sampled from a girl aged 2 to 10 in good health and CMV-seropositive. Source material: PBMCs. The chain combines TRBV27 with TRBJ2-5; 12 bases align to TRBD2. With the DNA end fitting TRBJ2-7 better, the J assignment may be wrong. The DNA of the CDR3 is TGTGCCAGCAGTTTAGGTGGGCTAGCGGGAGGGCCCTACGAGCAGTACTTC. It yields the protein CASSLGGLAGGPYEQYF.